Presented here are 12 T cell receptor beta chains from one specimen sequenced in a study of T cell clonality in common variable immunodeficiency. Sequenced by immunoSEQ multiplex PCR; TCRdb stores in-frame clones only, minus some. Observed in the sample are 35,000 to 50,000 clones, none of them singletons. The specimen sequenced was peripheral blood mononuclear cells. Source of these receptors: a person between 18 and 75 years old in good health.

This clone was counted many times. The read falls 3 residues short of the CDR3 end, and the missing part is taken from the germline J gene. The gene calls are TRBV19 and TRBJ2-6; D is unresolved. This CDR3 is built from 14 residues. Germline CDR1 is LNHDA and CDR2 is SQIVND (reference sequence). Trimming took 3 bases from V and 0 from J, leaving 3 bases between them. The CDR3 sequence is CASSIRSGANVLTF. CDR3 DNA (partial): TGTGCCAGTAGTATCCGCTCTGGGGCCAACGTC.

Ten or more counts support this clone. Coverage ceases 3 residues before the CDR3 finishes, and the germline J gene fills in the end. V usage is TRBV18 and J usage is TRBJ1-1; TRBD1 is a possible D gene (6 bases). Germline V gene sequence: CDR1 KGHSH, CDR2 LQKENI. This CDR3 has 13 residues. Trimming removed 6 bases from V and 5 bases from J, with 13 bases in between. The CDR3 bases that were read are TGTGCCAGCTCCCAGGGGAGGGAAACTGAA. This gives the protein CASSQGRETE. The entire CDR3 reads CASSQGRETEAFF.

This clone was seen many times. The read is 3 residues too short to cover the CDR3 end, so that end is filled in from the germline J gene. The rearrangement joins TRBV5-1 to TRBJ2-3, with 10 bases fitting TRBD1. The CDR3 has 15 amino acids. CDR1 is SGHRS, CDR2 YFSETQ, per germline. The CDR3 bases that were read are TGCGCCAGCAGCACCGACAGGGGGCGTTGGGAGACG. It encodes CASSTDRGRWET. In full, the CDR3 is CASSTDRGRWETQYF. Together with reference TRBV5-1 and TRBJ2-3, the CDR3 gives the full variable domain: KAGVTQTPRYLIKTRGQQVTLSCSPISGHRSVSWYQQTPGQGLQFLFEYFSETQRNKGNFPGRFSGRQFSNSRSEMNVSTLELGDSALYLCASSTDRGRWETQYFGPGTRLTVL.

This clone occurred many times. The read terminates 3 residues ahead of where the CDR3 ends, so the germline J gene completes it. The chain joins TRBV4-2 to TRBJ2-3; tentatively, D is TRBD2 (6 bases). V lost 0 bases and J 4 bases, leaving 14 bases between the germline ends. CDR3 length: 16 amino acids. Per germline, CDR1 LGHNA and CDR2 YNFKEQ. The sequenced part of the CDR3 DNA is TGTGCCAGCAGCCAAGATGCGGAGGGGCTGGCAGATACG. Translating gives CASSQDAEGLADT. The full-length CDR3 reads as CASSQDAEGLADTQYF.

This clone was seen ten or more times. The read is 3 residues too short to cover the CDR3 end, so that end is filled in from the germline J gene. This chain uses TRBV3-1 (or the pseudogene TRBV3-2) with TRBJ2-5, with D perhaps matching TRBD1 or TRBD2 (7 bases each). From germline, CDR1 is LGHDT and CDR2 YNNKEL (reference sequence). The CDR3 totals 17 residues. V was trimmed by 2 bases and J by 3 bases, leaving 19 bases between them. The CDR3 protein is CASSQRQGGTWEETQYF. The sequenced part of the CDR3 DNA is TGTGCCAGCAGCCAACGACAGGGAGGGACTTGGGAAGAGACC.

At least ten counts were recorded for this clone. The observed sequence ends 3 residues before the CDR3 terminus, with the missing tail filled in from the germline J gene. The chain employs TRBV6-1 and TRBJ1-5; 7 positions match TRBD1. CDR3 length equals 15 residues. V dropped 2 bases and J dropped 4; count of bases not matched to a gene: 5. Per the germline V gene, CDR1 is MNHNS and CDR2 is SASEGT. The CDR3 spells CASSEWGTENQPQHF. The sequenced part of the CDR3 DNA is TGTGCCAGCAGTGAATGGGGGACAGAGAATCAGCCC.

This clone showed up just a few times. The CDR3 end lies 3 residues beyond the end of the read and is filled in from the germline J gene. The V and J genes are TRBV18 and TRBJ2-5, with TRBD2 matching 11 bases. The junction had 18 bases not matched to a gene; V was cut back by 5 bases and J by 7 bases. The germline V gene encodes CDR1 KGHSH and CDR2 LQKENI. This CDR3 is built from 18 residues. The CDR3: CASSYAKTSGVTKGTQYF. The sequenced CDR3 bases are TGTGCCAGCTCATACGCCAAGACTAGCGGGGTCACTAAGGGGACC.

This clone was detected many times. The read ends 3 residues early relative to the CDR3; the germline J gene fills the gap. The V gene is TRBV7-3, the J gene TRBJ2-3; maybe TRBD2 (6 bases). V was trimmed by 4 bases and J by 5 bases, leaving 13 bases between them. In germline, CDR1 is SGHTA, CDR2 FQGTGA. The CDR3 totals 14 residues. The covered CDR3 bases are TGTGCCAGCAGCTCCCGGACCGGGGGAGATACG. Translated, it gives CASSSRTGGDT. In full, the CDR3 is CASSSRTGGDTQYF.

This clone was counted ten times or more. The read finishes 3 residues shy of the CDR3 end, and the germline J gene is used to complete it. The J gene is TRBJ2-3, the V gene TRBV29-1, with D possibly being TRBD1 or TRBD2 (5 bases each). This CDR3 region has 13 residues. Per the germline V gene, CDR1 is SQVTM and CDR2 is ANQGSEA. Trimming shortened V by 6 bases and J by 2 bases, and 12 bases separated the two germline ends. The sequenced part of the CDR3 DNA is TGCAGCGTCAAAGAGGGGAACACAGATACG. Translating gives CSVKEGNTDT. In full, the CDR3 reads CSVKEGNTDTQYF.

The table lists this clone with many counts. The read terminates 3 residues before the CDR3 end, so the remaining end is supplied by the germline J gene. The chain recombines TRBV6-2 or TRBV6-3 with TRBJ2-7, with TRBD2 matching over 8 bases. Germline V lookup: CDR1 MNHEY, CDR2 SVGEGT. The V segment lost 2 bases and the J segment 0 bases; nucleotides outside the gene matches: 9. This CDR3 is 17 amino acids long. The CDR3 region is CASSYPRGSGSSYEQYF. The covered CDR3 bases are TGTGCCAGCAGTTACCCCCGGGGGAGCGGGAGCTCCTACGAG.

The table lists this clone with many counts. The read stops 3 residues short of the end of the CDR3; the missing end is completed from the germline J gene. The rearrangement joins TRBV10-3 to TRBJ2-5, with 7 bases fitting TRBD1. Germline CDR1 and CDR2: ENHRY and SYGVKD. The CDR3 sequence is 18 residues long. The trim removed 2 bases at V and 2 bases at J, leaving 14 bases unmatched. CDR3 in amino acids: CAISEVSAGQVPQETQYF. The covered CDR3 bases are TGTGCCATCAGTGAGGTGTCGGCTGGACAGGTGCCACAAGAGACC.

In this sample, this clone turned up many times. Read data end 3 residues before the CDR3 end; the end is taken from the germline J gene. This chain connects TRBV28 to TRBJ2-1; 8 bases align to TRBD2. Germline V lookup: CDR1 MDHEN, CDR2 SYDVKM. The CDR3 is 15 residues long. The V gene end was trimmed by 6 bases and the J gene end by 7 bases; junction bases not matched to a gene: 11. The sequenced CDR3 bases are TGTGCCAGCAGCCAAACTAGCGGCCCTAGGAATGAG. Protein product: CASSQTSGPRNE. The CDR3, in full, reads CASSQTSGPRNEQFF.